This TCR beta chain is from a study of post-analysis software for immune sequencing data. Study results and caveats: Higher frequency in patients than in controls was seen for roughly five TRBV segments, with TRBV5-6, TRBV5-1 and TRBV20-1 among them. Controls showed significantly higher normalized Chao1 diversity than did multiple sclerosis patients.

The CDR3 is 12 amino acids. V was trimmed by 5 bases and J by 7 bases, leaving 14 bases between them. The germline V gene encodes CDR1 SQVTM and CDR2 ANQGSEA. Libraries were made from TCR beta cDNA, and they carried unique molecular identifiers. cDNA molecules numbering 450,000 to 650,000 came from roughly 1.1 to 9.2 million T cells. Using its own MiXCR run on the PCR reads, TCRdb lists one record per CDR3 protein. This table holds roughly 700,000 distinct CDR3 sequences, approximately 30% found once. In regard to this clonotype: Antigen specificity is unknown.

The chain recombines TRBV29-1 with TRBJ2-5; unclear D gene. This clonotype was obtained from a girl aged 10-17 years with multiple sclerosis. The sequencing sample was made of blood. The CDR3 spells CSVRPTWGTQYF. The DNA for the CDR3 is TGCAGCGTTCGACCGACTTGGGGGACCCAGTACTTC.